These 8 T cell receptor beta chains were all obtained from the same sample, sequenced in a study of vaccination effects on CD4 cells after COVID-19. The data were produced by immunoSEQ multiplex PCR, yet TCRdb's version contains in-frame clones alone and is incomplete. The sample lists more than 15,000 clones; about 76% were seen once. Their recognized antigens are unknown. Within the ViraFEST assay, antigen-specific CD4+ T cells underwent expansion with viral peptide pools prior to sequencing. Cells that had been cultured for roughly 9 days were the source of isolated CD4+ T cells. PCR-confirmed SARS-CoV-2 infection occurred in the person between March and December 2020. Participants got two doses of BNT162b2 or mRNA-1273 vaccine. Sequenced material: CD4+ T cells from PBMCs cultured with SARS-CoV-2 spike peptides, taken after COVID-19 vaccination. The source of these receptors is a human donor who had a prior SARS-CoV-2 infection.

V and J are TRBV28 and TRBJ2-7; TRBD1 aligns across 7 bases. Germline lookup yields CDR1 MDHEN and CDR2 SYDVKM. V lost 8 bases to trimming and J lost 0 bases; unmatched junction nucleotides: 13. The CDR3 is made up of 16 amino acids. For the CDR3, the DNA is TGTGCCAGCTCTCTAAACAGGGGCTTCCGCTCCTACGAGCAGTACTTC. As protein: CASSLNRGFRSYEQYF.

Only a few counts were recorded for this clone. The rearrangement joins TRBV5-1 to TRBJ2-3; D is undetermined. Germline CDR1 SGHRS, CDR2 YFSETQ. This CDR3 has 15 residues. V shed 1 base and J shed 1 base, with 10 bases lying between them. Here the CDR3 DNA reads TGCGCCAGCAGCTTGTTGTACGAGCGCACAGATACGCAGTATTTT. Protein: CASSLLYERTDTQYF.

This chain links TRBV2 with TRBJ2-1; tentative D call: TRBD2 (5 bases). This CDR3 contains 13 residues. The V gene lost 8 bases and the J gene lost 2 bases, with 10 bases spanning the gap. CDR1 is SNHLY, CDR2 FYNNEI, per germline. CDR3 amino acids: CASLGRTYNEQFF. As DNA, the CDR3 is TGTGCCAGCTTAGGGAGAACCTACAATGAGCAGTTCTTC.

This chain joins TRBV24-1 and TRBJ2-1, with unresolved D. Germline CDR1 and CDR2: KGHDR and SFDVKD. This CDR3 is built from 19 residues. V lost 2 bases to trimming and J lost 1 base, with 20 bases between them. The CDR3 DNA reads as TGTGCCACCAGTGATTCCAAACGCTCGGACGGTGGTTCCTACAATGAGCAGTTCTTC. Translated: CATSDSKRSDGGSYNEQFF.

V and J are TRBV18 and TRBJ2-7; the D gene is possibly TRBD1 (6 bases). Per germline, CDR1 KGHSH and CDR2 LQKENI. The V gene lost 0 bases and the J gene lost 6 bases, with 15 bases spanning the gap. CDR3 size: 15 residues. CDR3 in amino acids: CASSPPGRGPLEQYF. The CDR3 DNA follows: TGTGCCAGCTCACCACCTGGCAGGGGCCCCCTCGAGCAGTACTTC.

V is TRBV12-3 or TRBV12-4 and J is TRBJ1-1; the match to TRBD1 covers 7 bases. J was trimmed by 1 base and V by 6 bases; bases with no gene match: 2. The CDR3 runs to 13 residues. As DNA, the CDR3 is TGTGCCAGCAGGGGACAGCCGAACACTGAAGCTTTCTTT. Residues: CASRGQPNTEAFF.

This clone has just one count. The CDR3 spells CASAIQGWSYEQYF. The DNA for the CDR3 is TGTGCCAGCGCCATACAGGGGTGGTCCTACGAGCAGTACTTC. The chain employs TRBV2 and TRBJ2-7, with TRBD1 matching 7 bases. Germline loops: CDR1 SNHLY, CDR2 FYNNEI. The CDR3 totals 14 residues. Unmatched junction bases numbered 8, after V lost 8 bases and J lost 1 base.

V usage is TRBV5-8 and J usage is TRBJ2-3; D ambiguous. The CDR3 is 14 amino acids. The germline V gene encodes CDR1 SGHTS and CDR2 YDEGEE. Trimming shortened V by 4 bases and J by 6 bases, and 15 bases separated the two germline ends. DNA of the CDR3: TGTGCCAGCAGCCCTCCGGGTGTCGCGGATACGCAGTATTTT. Encoded protein: CASSPPGVADTQYF.